The clone carrying this TCR beta chain was counted ten times or more. The sample comes from a study of T cell repertoires in cytomegalovirus infection. Using its own MiXCR run on the reads, TCRdb lists one record per CDR3 protein. This sample yields some 680,000 distinct CDR3 sequences, of which about a third are seen a single time; around 3% belongs to the top ten. The sequencing sample was made of PBMCs. This clonotype was sampled from a human donor in good health (CMV status not recorded). Some clones in this sample may be carry-over from other donors' samples.

The CDR3 coding sequence is TGTGCCAGCAGACCCGACGGGGCGGGGGAAAAACTGTTTTTT. Encoded protein: CASRPDGAGEKLFF. The chain recombines TRBV7-2 with TRBJ1-4, with D possibly matching TRBD1 (5 bases). V lost 6 bases to trimming and J lost 8 bases, with 16 bases between them. The CDR3 sequence is 14 residues long. Germline V lookup: CDR1 SGHTA, CDR2 FQGNSA.